These 4 T cell receptor beta chains share one sample of origin, sequenced in a study of PD-1 blockade in classical Hodgkin lymphoma. Described time point: cycle 4 day 1 (C4D1), after less than 7 weeks of nivolumab. Every patient was affected by relapse after autologous stem cell transplantation, while exposure to brentuximab vedotin was not uniform. Sequenced by immunoSEQ multiplex PCR; TCRdb stores in-frame clones only, minus some. Of 50,000 to 65,000 clones listed, more than 80% were seen once; the top ten hold 8%. The source was peripheral blood mononuclear cells (PBMCs), collected before the fourth cycle of nivolumab. These TCRs come from a human donor with classical Hodgkin lymphoma.

The V call is TRBV5-1, the J call TRBJ1-1, with TRBD1 as a possible D gene (5 bases). Germline CDR1 and CDR2: SGHRS and YFSETQ. The CDR3 length is 15 residues. Trimming left V 2 bases short and J 0 bases short, with 11 bases between. The CDR3 spells CASSFWDRMNTEAFF. CDR3 coding DNA: TGCGCCAGCAGCTTTTGGGACCGCATGAACACTGAAGCTTTCTTT.

The chain carries TRBV2 and TRBJ1-1; D not resolved. From germline, CDR1 is SNHLY and CDR2 FYNNEI. The CDR3 extends over 13 amino acids. V was pared by 4 bases and J by 6 bases, with 12 bases between. CDR3 loop: CASSVSGFSEAFF. As DNA, the CDR3 is TGTGCCAGCAGTGTATCGGGATTCTCTGAAGCTTTCTTT.

This chain joins TRBV6-5 and TRBJ2-7; the match to TRBD2 covers 10 bases. With V trimmed by 6 bases and J by 2 bases, 7 bases remained unmatched. CDR3 length equals 15 residues. Germline V gene lookup returns CDR1 MNHEY and CDR2 SVGAGI. The CDR3 reads CASRQGTSGAYEQYF. The CDR3 region has the DNA TGTGCCAGCAGACAGGGAACTAGCGGGGCCTACGAGCAGTACTTC.

This rearrangement joins TRBV30 to TRBJ2-2; 8 bases map to TRBD1. The CDR3 contains 16 residues. V trimming: 4 bases; J trimming: 3 bases; junction bases outside the gene matches: 10. CDR1 GTSNPN and CDR2 SVGIG come from the germline V gene (reference sequence). The CDR3 DNA follows: TGTGCCTGGACGATCAGGGGGCTAGTTGACACCGGGGAGCTGTTTTTT. Amino acids: CAWTIRGLVDTGELFF.